This TCR beta chain was profiled in a study of T cell changes during pregnancy in multiple sclerosis. Trimming left V 2 bases short and J 4 bases short, with 12 bases between. Germline loops: CDR1 SGDLS, CDR2 YYNGEE. This CDR3 is built from 14 residues. TCRdb's copy holds only in-frame clones and misses some; the assay was immunoSEQ multiplex PCR. The sample holds tens of thousands of clones, about 90% seen once. This receptor was obtained from a female donor with multiple sclerosis, enrolled in a pregnancy study. V gene TRBV9 combines with J gene TRBJ1-1, with D hard to call. The specimen was peripheral blood, collected after pregnancy. The CDR3 sequence is CASSVDNAITEAFF. The CDR3 bases are TGTGCCAGCAGCGTCGACAATGCGATCACTGAAGCTTTCTTT.